These T cell receptor beta chains were read from a single sample in a study of T cells in narcolepsy. Some clones are missing from TCRdb's copy, which holds only in-frame ones; the method was immunoSEQ multiplex PCR. The data hold around 25,000 clones, with roughly 77% observed a single time. Material for sequencing was memory (CD45RA-) CD4+ T cells from blood. The receptors here all came from a human donor in good health. Each CDR3 is given with its conserved first and last residue. D genes are given only for firm matches. Rows give clone size only sometimes, using once, few, many, or a class for an expanded clone.

few,TRBV6-1,TRBJ1-4,NA,TGTGCCAGCAACCCTGGGGGGCGGGGGCTAAAACTGTTTTTT,CASNPGGRGLKLFF
NA,TRBV10-3,TRBJ2-7,NA,TGTGCCATCAGTGAGTCGAAACAGGGAAGATACGAGCAGTACTTC,CAISESKQGRYEQYF
NA,TRBV11-1,TRBJ1-3,NA,TGTGCCAGCAGCTTTTACGGGGGCCGTCCGAGTGGAAACACCATATATTTT,CASSFYGGRPSGNTIYF
NA,TRBV7-9,TRBJ1-3,NA,TGTGCCAGCAGTTGGAGCTCTGGAAACACCATATATTTT,CASSWSSGNTIYF
NA,TRBV9,TRBJ1-1,NA,TGTGCCAGCAGCGGACAGAGGAACACTGAAGCTTTCTTT,CASSGQRNTEAFF
NA,TRBV5-6,TRBJ2-5,NA,TGTGCCAGCAGCTTGACAGAGACCCAGTACTTC,CASSLTETQYF
few,TRBV23-1,TRBJ1-3,NA,TGCGCCAGCAGTCCCCCACGCGGCAGGGCCTGGGGTGGAAACACCATATATTTT,CASSPPRGRAWGGNTIYF
NA,TRBV15,TRBJ1-2,TRBD1,TGTGCCACCAGCAGAGATCTCATAGGGACAGGAGATGGCTACACCTTC,CATSRDLIGTGDGYTF
NA,TRBV18,TRBJ2-2,NA,TGTGCCAGCCCTACGATCTCGCGGGGACGCGGGGAGCTGTTTTTT,CASPTISRGRGELFF
NA,TRBV9,TRBJ2-3,TRBD1,TGTGCCAGCAGCGTCGGGACAGGGAAGACAGATACGCAGTATTTT,CASSVGTGKTDTQYF
once,TRBV5-6,TRBJ2-7,NA,TGTGCCAGCAGCATCGCGGCTAGACTTTCTCTGAGGGAGCAGTACTTC,CASSIAARLSLREQYF
NA,TRBV5-1,TRBJ2-3,NA,TGCGCCAGCAGCGATTTAGATACGCAGTATTTT,CASSDLDTQYF
NA,TRBV28,TRBJ1-5,TRBD1,TGTGCCAGCAGTTCCGGTACGACAGGGTGGGTTCAGCCCCAGCATTTT,CASSSGTTGWVQPQHF
NA,TRBV9,TRBJ2-1,NA,TGTGCCAGCAGCCCGCCGTCCTACAATGAGCAGTTCTTC,CASSPPSYNEQFF
NA,TRBV2,TRBJ2-5,NA,TGTGCCAGCAGTCGACAGGTAAAAGAGACCCAGTACTTC,CASSRQVKETQYF
NA,TRBV9,TRBJ1-2,NA,TGTGCCAGCAGCCCCCGGACGGATTCTAACTATGGCTACACCTTC,CASSPRTDSNYGYTF
NA,TRBV19,TRBJ2-3,TRBD2,TGTGCCAGTAGTATGACTAGCGATTGGGACGATACGCAGTATTTT,CASSMTSDWDDTQYF
NA,TRBV4-1,TRBJ2-3,TRBD2,TGCGCCAGCAGGGCAGGACTAGCGGCCACAGATACGCAGTATTTT,CASRAGLAATDTQYF
NA,TRBV5-6,TRBJ1-6,TRBD1,TGTGCCAGCAGCCCAGGGACAGGGCGCCCTTTATTT,CASSPGTGRPLF
few,TRBV6-1,TRBJ2-5,NA,TGTGCCAGCAGTTGGACAGTTCAAGAGACCCAGTACTTC,CASSWTVQETQYF
NA,TRBV9,TRBJ2-3,NA,TGTGCCAGCACAGGCGGCATAAGCACAGATACGCAGTATTTT,CASTGGISTDTQYF
NA,TRBV28,TRBJ1-1,NA,TGTGCCAGCAGTCCCACGTGGAAAATGAACACTGAAGCTTTCTTT,CASSPTWKMNTEAFF
NA,TRBV19,TRBJ1-1,NA,TGTGCCAGTAGTATGGCTTGGAACAGGGAGTGGGTTGTTGGGGGGACTGAAGCTTTCTTT,CASSMAWNREWVVGGTEAFF
once,TRBV27,TRBJ1-5,NA,TGTGCCACCGGAAAACTCCGGGACGCTCGTGGCGATCAGCCCCAGCATTTT,CATGKLRDARGDQPQHF
NA,TRBV12-5,TRBJ2-5,NA,TGTGCTAGTGGTCCCCGGGACGGACAAGAGACCCAGTACTTC,CASGPRDGQETQYF
once,TRBV2,TRBJ2-2,TRBD1,TGTGCCAGCAGCAGACAGGGGGAGAACACCGGGGAGCTGTTTTTT,CASSRQGENTGELFF
NA,TRBV18,TRBJ1-5,NA,TGTGCCAGCTCTCCCACAGGGAGGGGCGATCAGCCCCAGCATTTT,CASSPTGRGDQPQHF
NA,TRBV12-5,TRBJ2-2,TRBD2,TGTGCTAGTGCCGCGGGGGTAGACCTGTACACCGGGGAGCTGTTTTTT,CASAAGVDLYTGELFF
NA,TRBV6-5,TRBJ2-5,TRBD1,TGTGCCAGCAGGTCTACAGGGGGCAGTGAGACCCAGTACTTC,CASRSTGGSETQYF
few,TRBV10-3,TRBJ2-7,NA,TGTGCCATCAGTGGGGTAGGGAAGTCCTACGAGCAGTACTTC,CAISGVGKSYEQYF
NA,TRBV25-1,TRBJ1-1,NA,TGTGCCAGCAGTTTCAGGACGGGCTTTAAGGCTTTCTTT,CASSFRTGFKAFF
NA,TRBV7-8,TRBJ2-7,TRBD2,TGTGCCAGCAGCACCCGAATTCCGGGAGGGAACTTTTACGAGCAGTACTTC,CASSTRIPGGNFYEQYF
NA,TRBV7-9,TRBJ2-3,NA,TGTGCCAGCAGCCTTGGGCTGTTTTCGGGAGTCATCCGTCCAAGTCCGCAGTATTTT,CASSLGLFSGVIRPSPQYF
NA,TRBV11-3,TRBJ2-3,NA,TGTGCCAGCAGCTTAGTCCCAGATACGCAGTATTTT,CASSLVPDTQYF
once,TRBV7-2,TRBJ2-2,NA,TGTGCCAGCAGCCCCTCAAGCGGGCTGAACACCGGGGAGCTGTTTTTT,CASSPSSGLNTGELFF
NA,TRBV6-5,TRBJ1-4,NA,TGTGCCAGCAGTTACGGGGTGGGCGGTTCTGAAAAACTGTTTTTT,CASSYGVGGSEKLFF
NA,TRBV2,TRBJ1-3,NA,TGTGCCAGCAGTGATGGGACCCTGAGACACACCATATATTTT,CASSDGTLRHTIYF
NA,TRBV30,TRBJ2-5,TRBD1,TGTGCCTGGAGCTTCGGTAGCAGACAACAGGGGGAGACCCAGTACTTC,CAWSFGSRQQGETQYF
NA,TRBV6-6,TRBJ1-6,NA,TGTGCCAGCAGTTACGTCGGCGGACCGAATAATTCACCCCTCCACTTT,CASSYVGGPNNSPLHF
NA,TRBV11-2,TRBJ2-1,NA,TGTGCCAGCAGCTTAGACTTGGGGCGGCCCCTAGGTGAGCAGTTCTTC,CASSLDLGRPLGEQFF
NA,TRBV9,TRBJ2-2,TRBD2,TGTGCCAGCAGCGTCCTGGGCGGGGGGGCCAGCGCCGGGGAGCTGTTTTTT,CASSVLGGGASAGELFF
few,TRBV5-8,TRBJ1-2,NA,TGTGCCAGCAGCTCGGTGGTTGCCACCCAATCGTTCGGCTACACCTTC,CASSSVVATQSFGYTF
NA,TRBV9,TRBJ2-1,NA,TGTGCCAGCAGCGTAGACTTTTACAATGAGCAGTTCTTC,CASSVDFYNEQFF
few,TRBV4-1,TRBJ2-1,NA,TGCGCCAGCAGCCAAGATTGGGAAGCGAGCTCCTACAATGAGCAGTTCTTC,CASSQDWEASSYNEQFF